The present T cell receptor (beta chain) was sequenced within a study of blood T cells in healthy people across ages. Staff drew ten milliliters of peripheral blood from each donor. Each sample gave at least 7 million isolated PBMCs. Then a second PCR, running about 6 to 11 cycles, was carried out with a sample-barcoded 5' primer and a J-beta primer mix. Each cDNA molecule carried a tag from a template-switch adaptor that contained 12 random nucleotides. TCRdb reanalysed the 5' RACE reads using MiXCR and keeps one entry per CDR3 protein. The table has over 1,200,000 distinct CDR3 sequences, approximately 59% seen once. This clonotype has more than one count but fewer than ten. Deletions cut 3 bases from V and 6 bases from J, with 21 bases between. In germline, CDR1 is SQVTM, CDR2 ANQGSEA. The CDR3 sequence is 16 residues long.

J is TRBJ2-1 and V is TRBV29-1; either TRBD1 or TRBD2 may fit D (5 bases each). Sequences were obtained from blood. This TCR came from a man between 18 and 35 years old in good health. The CDR3 here is CSVDGVGTRSGNEQFF. CDR3 in DNA: TGCAGCGTTGACGGCGTAGGGACCCGCTCGGGCAATGAGCAGTTCTTC.